This T cell receptor (beta chain) originates from a study of blood T cell repertoires in COVID-19 (dated by TCRdb to the early 2020s). Background on the whole study: Samples from collaborators originated in the United States, Italy and Spain and spanned both the acute and convalescent phases of COVID-19. The sample metadata nearly always contained a de-identified subject ID, COVID-19 status, age in years and sex. The material from the prospective study consisted of cDNA or gDNA derived from T cells, B-cell-depleted T cells, or PBMCs. Samples came from the ongoing ImmuneRACE study (first 160 participants) plus 1,254 subjects from 6 global collaborators. A freely available public database, intended as a resource for researchers studying the immune response to SARS-CoV-2, is where the repertoires were released. The dataset comprised deeply sampled blood TCRbeta repertoires from subjects exposed to, actively infected with, or recovered from COVID-19. Where available, HLA class I and class II types were obtained from metadata supplied by the sample provider rather than from assay-based typing.

About this clone itself: The antigen this receptor binds is unknown. Qualities for individual bases were not recorded, and no much larger clone is one base off.

TCRbeta CDR3 regions were amplified from genomic DNA by means of the immunoSEQ Assay, a bias-controlled multiplex PCR. On the authors' methods: The number of nucleated cells in each sample was estimated from the amplification of reference gene primers within the assay. To quantify the absolute abundance of each unique TCRbeta CDR3 rearrangement, sequence reads were collapsed and filtered. For each sample, productive Simpson clonality was calculated as the square root of Simpson's diversity index over productive rearrangements. Sourced from immuneACCESS, this table was stored by TCRdb with only in-frame sequences that have V and J called. A share of the clones is absent; for the studies checked, an unresolved V gene accounts for under half, and the remainder has no known explanation. V and J calls and clone size come straight from that table; D and trimming were deduced from the DNA. This sample comprises 100,000 to 150,000 clones, about four fifths of them detected only once. About 15% of the sample belongs to the ten largest clones.

Collaborating institutions collected whole blood in K2EDTA tubes following their own protocols. For TCRbeta analysis, collaborator samples were shipped as frozen whole blood, as isolated PBMCs, or as DNA extracted from either sample type. General findings and caveats noted by the study authors: The quantity of clinical and demographic metadata differed by source and by participant and was supplied without curation.

V is trimmed back by 8 bases and J by 11 bases, and the junction contains 12 bases that no gene match accounts for. CDR1 is given as SGHRS and CDR2 as YFSETQ, both from the germline V gene. The CDR3 spans 14 residues, from the cysteine through the phenylalanine. Of all the DNA, just the CDR3 is kept, 42 bases in frame from base 1. Sequenced: peripheral blood. The receptor was derived from a woman in her fifties or sixties with acute or convalescent COVID-19. The V and J segments used are TRBV5-1 and TRBJ2-3; 12 middle bases align to TRBD1. Here the CDR3 is given as CASQDGTGGPGQYF. The DNA sequence is as follows: TGCGCCAGTCAAGACGGGACAGGGGGCCCTGGGCAGTATTTT.